The 31 T cell receptor beta chains below were found in one sample sequenced in a study of identical twins. TCRdb analysed the 5' RACE reads with MiXCR anew, one entry per CDR3 protein. This table holds some 560,000 distinct CDR3 sequences, around 9.6% found once. The sample also formed part of further work on yellow fever vaccine responses in identical twins.

What was sequenced was PBMCs. Receptors were obtained from a woman aged 18-29 years in good health.

This clonotype has ten or more counts. The V gene is TRBV12-3 or TRBV12-4, the J gene TRBJ2-1; weak D call: TRBD2 (7 bases). This CDR3 has 11 amino acids. CDR3 bases: TGTGCAGGGGGGGGGAGGAATGAGCAGTTCTTC. This translates into CAGGGRNEQFF.

The gene calls are TRBV2 and TRBJ2-3; D gene uncertain. There are 14 residues in the CDR3. V shed 0 bases and J shed 2 bases, with 6 bases lying between them. Germline V CDR1 and CDR2: SNHLY, FYNNEI. CDR3 nucleotide sequence: TGTGCCAGCAGTGAAGCGCCCCCCACAGATACGCAGTATTTT. Translating it yields CASSEAPPTDTQYF.

The chain employs TRBV29-1 and TRBJ2-7, with D unclear. The CDR3 is 13 residues long. The V end was cut by 4 bases, the J end by 6 bases, with 16 bases between. Germline V CDR1 and CDR2: SQVTM, ANQGSEA. The CDR3 loop is CSVVPSLGFEQYF. The CDR3 region has the DNA TGCAGCGTTGTCCCCAGCCTCGGGTTCGAGCAGTACTTC.

This clonotype was detected a few times. V usage is TRBV5-1 and J usage is TRBJ2-3, with TRBD2 identical over 10 bases. CDR1 is SGHRS and CDR2 is YFSETQ in the germline V gene. This CDR3 has 15 amino acids. Germline trimming cut 6 bases from V and 2 bases from J; bases unmatched to any gene: 6. The CDR3 sequence: CASNQLAGNTDTQYF. The CDR3 DNA is TGCGCCAGCAACCAACTAGCGGGGAACACAGATACGCAGTATTTT.

This clonotype was observed many times. The J gene is TRBJ2-5, the V gene TRBV7-2; unclear D gene. The CDR3 extends over 12 amino acids. V was trimmed by 6 bases and J by 2 bases, leaving 7 bases between them. In germline, CDR1 is SGHTA, CDR2 FQGNSA. Here the CDR3 reads CASSSPQETQYF. CDR3 nucleotides: TGTGCCAGCAGTTCCCCTCAAGAGACCCAGTACTTC.

This clonotype was counted a few times. The chain couples TRBV27 to TRBJ2-1, with D unclear. The CDR3 consists of 15 residues. V was clipped by 4 bases and J by 5 bases, with 15 bases between them. CDR1 is MNHEY, CDR2 SMNVEV, per germline (reference sequence). CDR3 in DNA: TGTGCCAGCAGTTCGCTCCTCTCCAAGGACAATGAGCAGTTCTTC. Its translation: CASSSLLSKDNEQFF.

The rearrangement links TRBV10-3 to TRBJ1-6; D is perhaps TRBD1 (6 bases). Trimming stripped 5 bases from V and 0 bases from J, with 14 bases between. The germline gives CDR1 ENHRY, CDR2 SYGVKD. This CDR3 is 17 amino acids long. The CDR3 bases are TGTGCCATCAGTAGGGTGGGGGGCGCCTCCTATAATTCACCCCTCCACTTT. Residues: CAISRVGGASYNSPLHF.

CDR3 amino acids: CASSESVGSWNEQFF. In nucleotides, the CDR3 is TGCGCCAGCAGCGAAAGCGTGGGGTCATGGAATGAGCAGTTCTTC. V is TRBV4-3 and J is TRBJ2-1, with D uncertain. V was pared by 5 bases and J by 7 bases, with 18 bases between. CDR1 is LGHNA, CDR2 YSLEER, per germline. This CDR3 region has 15 residues.

This clonotype was detected many times. This CDR3 reads CASSPPTGGSYEQYF. In nucleotides, the CDR3 is TGTGCCAGCAGCCCCCCGACAGGGGGCAGCTACGAGCAGTACTTC. The chain recombines TRBV28 with TRBJ2-7, with 10 bases aligning to TRBD1. Germline-derived CDR1 and CDR2 are MDHEN and SYDVKM. The CDR3 covers 15 residues. J lost 3 bases, V lost 6 bases, and 8 bases had no gene match.

This clonotype was detected a few times. This chain uses TRBV6-2 or TRBV6-3 with TRBJ2-7; TRBD2 matches 9 bases. The CDR3 loop spans 15 amino acids. Germline lookup yields CDR1 MNHEY and CDR2 SVGEGT. The trim removed 3 bases at V and 4 bases at J, leaving 7 bases unmatched. As DNA, the CDR3 is TGTGCCAGCAGTTATCCCGGGACTAGCCGTTACGAGCAGTACTTC. This encodes CASSYPGTSRYEQYF.

The chain carries TRBV30 and TRBJ2-5; perhaps TRBD2 as D (6 bases). V gave up 2 bases and J gave up 5 bases, with 18 bases separating them. Germline V gene lookup returns CDR1 GTSNPN and CDR2 SVGIG (reference sequence). The CDR3 has 15 amino acids. This CDR3 reads CAWSTGPGVSETQYF. The CDR3 DNA reads TGTGCCTGGAGTACTGGACCGGGGGTGTCGGAGACCCAGTACTTC.

The sample holds a few counts of this clonotype. The chain uses TRBV4-3 and TRBJ2-1, with a weak D call TRBD2 (6 bases). V was clipped by 0 bases and J by 4 bases, with 19 bases between them. Looked up from germline, CDR1 is LGHNA and CDR2 is YSLEER. This CDR3 is built from 18 residues. The CDR3 DNA sequence: TGCGCCAGCAGCCAAGAGCGAGCGGGCGGCTACGCGTACAATGAGCAGTTCTTC. Translating gives CASSQERAGGYAYNEQFF.

At least ten counts were recorded for this clonotype. V is TRBV7-9 and J is TRBJ2-7, with TRBD1 as a possible D gene (5 bases). V dropped 10 bases and J dropped 2 bases, with 15 bases sitting between them. Germline V lookup: CDR1 SEHNR, CDR2 FQNEAQ (reference sequence). The length of the CDR3 is 13 residues. CDR3 sequence reads: CATRGGAAYEQYF. In DNA form, the CDR3 reads TGTGCCACCAGAGGTGGGGCCGCCTACGAGCAGTACTTC. The full variable domain, in which reference TRBV7-9 and TRBJ2-7 provide the parts outside the CDR3, is DTGVSQNPRHKITKRGQNVTFRCDPISEHNRLYWYRQTLGQGPEFLTYFQNEAQLEKSRLLSDRFSAERPKGSFSTLEIQRTEQGDSAMYLCATRGGAAYEQYFGPGTRLTVT.

This clonotype was detected ten times or more. This sequence joins TRBV7-9 and TRBJ2-5, with D possibly TRBD2 on 5 matching bases. Deletions cut 7 bases from V and 3 bases from J, with 18 bases between. The germline V gene encodes CDR1 SEHNR and CDR2 FQNEAQ (reference sequence). The CDR3 covers 15 residues. The CDR3 DNA is TGTGCCAGCAACCACGCCGCGGGTTCTGAAGAGACCCAGTACTTC. This encodes CASNHAAGSEETQYF.

Ten or more counts support this clonotype. The chain uses TRBV6-1 and TRBJ2-5, with 9 bases matching TRBD1. This CDR3 region has 13 residues. Trimming removed 6 bases from V and 4 bases from J; junction bases left unmatched: 3. Germline V gives CDR1 MNHNS, CDR2 SASEGT. CDR3 loop: CASRNRGRETQYF. CDR3 bases: TGTGCCAGCAGGAACAGGGGGCGAGAGACCCAGTACTTC.

The chain combines TRBV10-1 with TRBJ2-7; D is perhaps TRBD2 (5 bases). Germline V gene sequence: CDR1 WNHNN, CDR2 SYGVQD (reference sequence). The CDR3 consists of 16 residues. V dropped 7 bases and J dropped 3 bases, with 22 bases sitting between them. The CDR3 sequence: CASNLVRAGGYYEQYF. CDR3 in DNA: TGCGCCAGCAACCTGGTGAGGGCAGGCGGTTACTACGAGCAGTACTTC.

This clonotype has at least ten counts. V usage is TRBV6-1 and J usage is TRBJ1-5; D is undetermined. Trimming removed 6 bases at V and 11 bases at J, with 26 bases between. The CDR3 runs 16 residues. Per germline, CDR1 MNHNS and CDR2 SASEGT. CDR3 residues: CASRPTTTERRVAQHF. The CDR3 DNA reads TGTGCCAGCAGGCCTACTACAACCGAAAGGAGGGTGGCCCAGCATTTT.

This clonotype has at least ten counts. CDR3 nucleotide sequence: TGTGCCAGCAGCCCGACTACCGCCAATGAGCAGTTCTTC. It is translated as CASSPTTANEQFF. The J gene is TRBJ2-1, the V gene TRBV7-9, with a tentative D call TRBD2 (5 bases). Trimming removed 5 bases from V and 6 bases from J, with 11 bases in between. The CDR3 totals 13 residues. CDR1 and CDR2 from the germline V gene are SEHNR and FQNEAQ (reference sequence). Using reference TRBV7-9 and TRBJ2-1 for the parts outside the CDR3, the full variable domain is DTGVSQNPRHKITKRGQNVTFRCDPISEHNRLYWYRQTLGQGPEFLTYFQNEAQLEKSRLLSDRFSAERPKGSFSTLEIQRTEQGDSAMYLCASSPTTANEQFFGPGTRLTVL.

This clonotype was counted only a few times. The genes are TRBV5-4 and TRBJ1-6; D gene unclear. Germline-derived CDR1 and CDR2 are SGHNT and YYREEE (reference sequence). This CDR3 contains 15 residues. V was pared by 5 bases and J by 7 bases, with 16 bases between. CDR3 sequence reads: CASREQSIPNSPLHF. CDR3 nucleotide sequence: TGTGCCAGCAGGGAACAGTCGATACCCAATTCACCCCTCCACTTT. The full variable domain, in which reference TRBV5-4 and TRBJ1-6 provide the parts outside the CDR3, is ETGVTQSPTHLIKTRGQQVTLRCSSQSGHNTVSWYQQALGQGPQFIFQYYREEENGRGNFPPRFSGLQFPNYSSELNVNALELDDSALYLCASREQSIPNSPLHFGNGTRLTVT.

J is TRBJ1-2 and V is TRBV5-1; TRBD1 aligns across 7 bases. Germline values: CDR1 SGHRS, CDR2 YFSETQ. J was trimmed by 4 bases and V by 4 bases; bases with no gene match: 13. CDR3 length: 16 residues. The CDR3 DNA sequence: TGCGCCAGCAGCCCATCAAGGGACAGCTTAGGCTATGGCTACACCTTC. This translates into CASSPSRDSLGYGYTF.

The V call is TRBV5-1, the J call TRBJ2-7; 9 bases fit TRBD2. V dropped 0 bases and J dropped 4; count of bases not matched to a gene: 5. This CDR3 contains 15 residues. Germline CDR1 and CDR2: SGHRS and YFSETQ. CDR3 loop: CASSLVSGSLYEQYF. CDR3 nucleotide sequence: TGCGCCAGCAGCTTGGTTAGCGGGAGTTTGTACGAGCAGTACTTC.

The table lists this clonotype with many counts. The rearrangement joins TRBV24-1 to TRBJ2-2, with unresolved D. The CDR3 is 14 amino acids. Germline V gene data show CDR1 as KGHDR and CDR2 as SFDVKD. Trimming took off 4 bases at V and 5 bases at J, with 10 bases between the two ends. The CDR3 loop reads CATSEKRVTGELFF. CDR3 DNA sequence: TGTGCCACCAGTGAGAAAAGGGTGACCGGGGAGCTGTTTTTT.

At least ten counts were recorded for this clonotype. This chain joins TRBV7-2 and TRBJ2-3; TRBD2 agrees at 13 bases. CDR1 and CDR2 from the germline V gene are SGHTA and FQGNSA. This CDR3 region has 15 residues. The junction had 4 bases not matched to a gene; V was cut back by 5 bases and J by 5 bases. CDR3: CASSRTSGGGDTQYF. The CDR3, as DNA: TGTGCCAGCAGCCGGACTAGCGGGGGAGGAGATACGCAGTATTTT.

In its sample, this clonotype was seen a few times. V is TRBV6-5 and J is TRBJ2-7; 9 bases are shared with TRBD1. Per the germline V gene, CDR1 is MNHEY and CDR2 is SVGAGI. This CDR3 comprises 16 residues. Trimming at V came to 7 bases and at J to 4 bases, leaving 14 bases not matched to a gene. The CDR3 here is CASTFWTGEKEYEQYF. CDR3 coding DNA: TGTGCCAGCACTTTTTGGACAGGGGAGAAGGAATACGAGCAGTACTTC.

This clonotype was seen more than once but under ten times. The chain is built from TRBV2 and TRBJ1-5; TRBD1 agrees at 8 bases. CDR1 is SNHLY and CDR2 is FYNNEI in the germline V gene. J was trimmed by 7 bases and V by 3 bases; bases with no gene match: 8. This CDR3 spans 15 amino acids. DNA for the CDR3: TGTGCCAGCAGTGACAGGGGGCGAATCGGCCAGCCCCAGCATTTT. Amino acid sequence: CASSDRGRIGQPQHF.

The J gene is TRBJ1-1, the V gene TRBV30; perhaps TRBD1 as D (5 bases). The CDR3 totals 12 residues. CDR1 and CDR2 (germline): GTSNPN, SVGIG (reference sequence). With 4 bases removed from V and 5 bases from J, the gap between germline ends came to 11 bases. CDR3 in amino acids: CAWNRFGTEAFF. CDR3 DNA sequence: TGTGCCTGGAACAGGTTTGGGACTGAAGCTTTCTTT. The full variable domain, with the rest looked up from reference TRBV30 and TRBJ1-1, is SQTIHQWPATLVQPVGSPLSLECTVEGTSNPNLYWYRQAAGRGLQLLFYSVGIGQISSEVPQNLSASRPQDRQFILSSKKLLLSDSGFYLCAWNRFGTEAFFGQGTRLTVV.

The sample holds a few counts of this clonotype. The genes are TRBV3-1 and TRBJ2-7; D perhaps matches TRBD2 (5 bases). Trimming shortened V by 0 bases and J by 2 bases, and 17 bases separated the two germline ends. The CDR3 has 17 amino acids. Germline V gene lookup returns CDR1 LGHDT and CDR2 YNNKEL (reference sequence). CDR3 sequence reads: CASSQDYGVRSPYEQYF. In DNA form, the CDR3 reads TGTGCCAGCAGCCAAGATTACGGGGTCAGGTCACCCTACGAGCAGTACTTC.

This clonotype was seen at least ten times. DNA for the CDR3: TGTGCCAGCAGTTTACGTCTTCCGTCGGAAACCTACGAGCAGTACTTC. Protein: CASSLRLPSETYEQYF. The chain joins TRBV12-3 or TRBV12-4 to TRBJ2-7; D not certain. The germline V and J ends were trimmed by 2 bases and 2 bases, with 16 bases remaining between them. This CDR3 comprises 16 residues.

This clonotype was found many times. This chain connects TRBV7-2 to TRBJ2-7; 7 bases match TRBD2. CDR1 is SGHTA, CDR2 FQGNSA, per germline. V lost 7 bases and J lost 0; bases outside the gene matches: 9. CDR3 length equals 15 residues. CDR3 sequence (DNA): TGTGCCAGCACTAGCGGAGGGACTGGCTCCTACGAGCAGTACTTC. This translates into CASTSGGTGSYEQYF.

The V gene is TRBV6-2 or TRBV6-3, the J gene TRBJ2-1, with 8 positions matching TRBD2. The CDR3 is 15 amino acids. V shed 2 bases, J shed 9 bases, and the junction held 9 bases outside the gene matches. Looked up from germline, CDR1 is MNHEY and CDR2 is SVGEGT. The CDR3 DNA sequence: TGTGCCAGCAGTTACAATGGGGTAGCGGGAAGTGAGCAGTTCTTC. Translation: CASSYNGVAGSEQFF.

The chain carries TRBV2 and TRBJ2-7; the D gene is possibly TRBD2 (6 bases). CDR3 length: 19 amino acids. V was cut by 11 bases and J by 3 bases, with 35 bases left in between. The germline V gene encodes CDR1 SNHLY and CDR2 FYNNEI. DNA of the CDR3: TGTGCCCGCTGCTTTAGGGTCCCGGGGCTGGCCCCTAGCGACTACGAGCAGTACTTC. As protein: CARCFRVPGLAPSDYEQYF.